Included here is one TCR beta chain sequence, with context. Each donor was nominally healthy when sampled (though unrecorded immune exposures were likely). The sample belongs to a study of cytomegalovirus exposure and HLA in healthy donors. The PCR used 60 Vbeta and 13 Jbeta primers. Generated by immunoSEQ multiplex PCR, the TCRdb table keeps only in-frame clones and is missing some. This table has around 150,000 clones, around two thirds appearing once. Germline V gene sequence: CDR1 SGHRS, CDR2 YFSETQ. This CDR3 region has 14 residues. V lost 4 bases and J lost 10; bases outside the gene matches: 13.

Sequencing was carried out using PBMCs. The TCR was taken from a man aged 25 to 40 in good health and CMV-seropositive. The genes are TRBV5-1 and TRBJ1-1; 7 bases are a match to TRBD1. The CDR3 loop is CASSAGTAILGAFF. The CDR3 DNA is TGCGCCAGCAGCGCCGGGACAGCAATACTGGGAGCTTTCTTT.